Below, 27 T cell receptor beta chains from the same sample are listed, as sequenced in a study of T-cell reconstitution after alpha-beta-depleted transplantation in children. Unique molecular identifiers were incorporated during preparation of the TCRbeta library. Each CDR3 protein is one row after TCRdb ran MiXCR on the PCR reads. The sample has around 300,000 distinct CDR3 sequences, around 10% seen once; the top ten hold less than 8%. Here the sequenced sample was PBMCs, taken before TCRalphabeta/CD19-depleted stem cell transplant. The receptors were sampled from a boy less than two years old with acute myeloid leukemia, due to receive a stem cell transplant.

This clonotype was counted ten times or more. This rearrangement joins TRBV5-1 to TRBJ2-5; D ambiguous. Germline-derived CDR1 and CDR2 are SGHRS and YFSETQ. V lost 10 bases, J lost 4 bases, and 8 bases lay in between. The CDR3 is made up of 10 amino acids. CDR3 sequence: CASGGETQYF. The CDR3 DNA reads as TGCGCCTCCGGCGGAGAGACCCAGTACTTC.

The chain combines TRBV29-1 with TRBJ2-3, with 9 bases lining up with TRBD2. This CDR3 region has 13 residues. The V and J ends lost 2 bases and 5 bases, in that order; junction bases with no gene match: 2. The germline V gene encodes CDR1 SQVTM and CDR2 ANQGSEA. CDR3 sequence (DNA): TGCAGCGTTGAACTAGCGGGAATAGATACGCAGTATTTT. Amino acid sequence: CSVELAGIDTQYF.

This clonotype occurred many times. The V and J genes are TRBV15 and TRBJ2-3; 12 bases line up with TRBD1. J gave up 3 bases and V 4 bases, and 2 bases lay outside the gene matches. This CDR3 has 15 residues. The germline CDR1 and CDR2 sequences are LNHNV and YYDKDF (reference sequence). DNA of the CDR3: TGTGCCACCAGCATGGGACAGGGGGCTACAGATACGCAGTATTTT. It is translated as CATSMGQGATDTQYF.

This clonotype has a count of ten or more. The V call is TRBV7-2, the J call TRBJ1-4; 8 positions match TRBD1. The V and J ends lost 0 bases and 8 bases, in that order; junction bases with no gene match: 5. CDR1 is SGHTA and CDR2 is FQGNSA in the germline V gene. The CDR3 runs 15 residues. CDR3 region: CASSLAQGAREKLFF. CDR3 coding DNA: TGTGCCAGCAGCTTAGCGCAGGGGGCGCGAGAAAAACTGTTTTTT.

Ten or more counts support this clonotype. The chain recombines TRBV20-1 with TRBJ2-7; D perhaps matches TRBD1 (5 bases). Per the germline V gene, CDR1 is DFQATT and CDR2 is SNEGSKA (reference sequence). The length of the CDR3 is 14 residues. The V and J ends lost 5 bases and 5 bases respectively, with 19 bases between them. CDR3 in DNA: TGCAGTGCTCATACTCAGGGTGGGGTCAACGAGCAGTACTTC. It yields the protein CSAHTQGGVNEQYF.

This clonotype was seen many times. V gene TRBV9 combines with J gene TRBJ2-7; 8 bases line up with TRBD1. CDR1 is SGDLS and CDR2 is YYNGEE in the germline V gene. The CDR3 covers 14 residues. V gave up 3 bases and J gave up 6 bases; unmatched junction bases: 8. CDR3 coding DNA: TGTGCCAGCAGCGCCGTGCAGGGGGCCGGCGAGCAGTACTTC. This translates into CASSAVQGAGEQYF.

As for this clonotype: This may be a read error: a much more frequent sequence differs by one nucleotide. The chain employs TRBV7-2 and TRBJ2-1; 11 bases are shared with TRBD2. Per germline, CDR1 SGHTA and CDR2 FQGNSA. The CDR3 is 17 residues long. CDR3 nucleotide sequence: TGTGCCAGCAGCTTAACTAGCGGGAGCCTCTCCTACAATGACCAGTTCTTC. It translates to CASSLTSGSLSYNDQFF.

The rearrangement uses TRBV28 and TRBJ2-7; the D gene is possibly TRBD1 (6 bases). Germline V gene sequence: CDR1 MDHEN, CDR2 SYDVKM. Trimming shortened V by 6 bases and J by 3 bases, and 12 bases separated the two germline ends. The CDR3 totals 13 residues. CDR3 nucleotide sequence: TGTGCCAGCAGGCGGAACAGGGTCTACGAGCAGTACTTC. Its protein is CASRRNRVYEQYF.

This clonotype was recorded many times. The chain combines TRBV6-2 or TRBV6-3 with TRBJ2-7; D may be TRBD1 or TRBD2 (5 bases each). The CDR3 is 14 residues long. From germline, CDR1 is MNHEY and CDR2 SVGEGT. V was clipped by 8 bases and J by 2 bases, with 16 bases between them. The CDR3: CASREKTDAYEQYF. For the CDR3, the DNA is TGTGCCAGCCGGGAAAAGACAGACGCCTACGAGCAGTACTTC.

This clonotype was seen at least ten times. The V call is TRBV3-1, the J call TRBJ2-1, with 9 bases identical to TRBD1. Germline V gene data show CDR1 as LGHDT and CDR2 as YNNKEL (reference sequence). This CDR3 spans 18 amino acids. Trimming cost V 5 bases and J 6 bases; bases outside gene matches: 17. The CDR3 spells CASSYPRPGTGQGNEQFF. For the CDR3, the DNA is TGTGCCAGCAGCTATCCTCGACCCGGGACAGGGCAGGGCAATGAGCAGTTCTTC.

The chain combines TRBV5-8 with TRBJ1-2; possibly TRBD1 for D (5 bases). The CDR3 has 16 residues. V lost 0 bases and J 2 bases, leaving 14 bases between the germline ends. Looked up from germline, CDR1 is SGHTS and CDR2 is YDEGEE. The CDR3 protein is CASSLVGGGANYGYTF. The CDR3 DNA reads as TGTGCCAGCAGCTTGGTAGGCGGCGGGGCAAACTATGGCTACACCTTC.

The sample holds many counts of this clonotype. The chain couples TRBV15 to TRBJ1-5; 8 positions match TRBD1. This CDR3 has 14 amino acids. From germline, CDR1 is LNHNV and CDR2 YYDKDF (reference sequence). J lost 9 bases, V lost 9 bases, and 13 bases had no gene match. CDR3 sequence reads: CATTYDRGLGPQHF. DNA of the CDR3: TGTGCCACGACGTATGACAGGGGCTTAGGGCCCCAGCATTTT. The whole variable domain, filled in from reference TRBV15 and TRBJ1-5, reads DAMVIQNPRYQVTQFGKPVTLSCSQTLNHNVMYWYQQKSSQAPKLLFHYYDKDFNNEADTPDNFQSRRPNTSFCFLDIRSPGLGDTAMYLCATTYDRGLGPQHFGDGTRLSIL.

This clonotype appeared many times. V is TRBV2 and J is TRBJ2-7; no reliable D call. Germline V gene data show CDR1 as SNHLY and CDR2 as FYNNEI. The CDR3 is made up of 11 amino acids. The V gene lost 3 bases and the J gene lost 6 bases, with 6 bases spanning the gap. CDR3 protein: CASSEMAEQYF. The CDR3 DNA is TGTGCCAGCAGTGAGATGGCCGAGCAGTACTTC.

This clonotype was observed many times. This chain connects TRBV5-6 to TRBJ1-2, with D unresolved. CDR1 and CDR2 (germline): SGHDT, YYEEEE. The CDR3 extends over 15 amino acids. V lost 4 bases and J 0 bases, leaving 13 bases between the germline ends. CDR3 DNA sequence: TGTGCCAGCAGCCCCTGGACTCGGACTAACTATGGCTACACCTTC. This translates into CASSPWTRTNYGYTF. The full variable domain, completed using reference TRBV5-6 and TRBJ1-2, is DAGVTQSPTHLIKTRGQQVTLRCSPKSGHDTVSWYQQALGQGPQFIFQYYEEEERQRGNFPDRFSGHQFPNYSSELNVNALLLGDSALYLCASSPWTRTNYGYTFGSGTRLTVV.

The table lists this clonotype with many counts. The chain recombines TRBV6-5 with TRBJ2-5, with D unresolved. Germline V gene data show CDR1 as MNHEY and CDR2 as SVGAGI. V lost 0 bases to trimming and J lost 4 bases, with 9 bases between them. This CDR3 spans 14 amino acids. The DNA for the CDR3 is TGTGCCAGCAGTTACTCGAACAGAGGAGAGACCCAGTACTTC. This sequence encodes CASSYSNRGETQYF.

The CDR3: CASTFNLYPGTASTDTQYF. The CDR3 region has the DNA TGTGCCAGCACCTTTAACCTTTACCCCGGGACAGCTTCCACAGATACGCAGTATTTT. The chain couples TRBV7-2 to TRBJ2-3, with TRBD1 identical over 7 bases. J was trimmed by 2 bases and V by 7 bases; bases with no gene match: 21. CDR3 length: 19 residues. Germline loops: CDR1 SGHTA, CDR2 FQGNSA. Full variable domain (outside the CDR3, taken from reference TRBV7-2 and TRBJ2-3): GAGVSQSPSNKVTEKGKDVELRCDPISGHTALYWYRQSLGQGLEFLIYFQGNSAPDKSGLPSDRFSAERTGGSVSTLTIQRTQQEDSAVYLCASTFNLYPGTASTDTQYFGPGTRLTVL.

The rearrangement joins TRBV28 to TRBJ2-7; no definite D call. The CDR3 consists of 14 residues. Germline loops: CDR1 MDHEN, CDR2 SYDVKM. Trimming took 4 bases from V and 3 from J, leaving 13 bases between them. DNA of the CDR3: TGTGCCAGCAGTTCCCGGGCCATACGCTACGAGCAGTACTTC. Amino acids: CASSSRAIRYEQYF.

This clonotype has a handful of counts. V usage is TRBV18 and J usage is TRBJ2-7; TRBD1 agrees at 7 bases. Germline loops: CDR1 KGHSH, CDR2 LQKENI. The junction had 8 bases not matched to a gene; V was cut back by 3 bases and J by 6 bases. CDR3 length equals 14 residues. CDR3 residues: CASSPPTGSGEQYF. CDR3 bases: TGTGCCAGCTCACCTCCGACAGGGAGCGGCGAGCAGTACTTC. Full variable domain (missing parts from reference TRBV18 and TRBJ2-7): NAGVMQNPRHLVRRRGQEARLRCSPMKGHSHVYWYRQLPEEGLKFMVYLQKENIIDESGMPKERFSAEFPKEGPSILRIQQVVRGDSAAYFCASSPPTGSGEQYFGPGTRLTVT.

The CDR3 reads CATSTQNTGELFF. DNA of the CDR3: TGTGCCACCAGTACTCAGAACACCGGGGAGCTGTTTTTT. V and J are TRBV15 and TRBJ2-2; D is unclear. This CDR3 spans 13 amino acids. V was cut by 6 bases and J by 1 base, with 6 bases left in between. CDR1 and CDR2 from the germline V gene are LNHNV and YYDKDF (reference sequence). Combining the CDR3 with reference TRBV15 and TRBJ2-2 gives the whole variable domain DAMVIQNPRYQVTQFGKPVTLSCSQTLNHNVMYWYQQKSSQAPKLLFHYYDKDFNNEADTPDNFQSRRPNTSFCFLDIRSPGLGDTAMYLCATSTQNTGELFFGEGSRLTVL.

The CDR3 region has the DNA TGCAGTGCTCCCGGGACAGGGCACACTGAAGCTTTCTTT. It specifies CSAPGTGHTEAFF. The genes are TRBV20-1 and TRBJ1-1, with 9 bases fitting TRBD1. Germline lookup yields CDR1 DFQATT and CDR2 SNEGSKA (reference sequence). The ends lost 5 bases at V and 3 bases at J; junction bases unmatched: 4. The CDR3 contains 13 residues.

This clonotype has at least ten counts. The gene calls are TRBV29-1 and TRBJ2-1, with D possibly TRBD1 on 5 matching bases. CDR1 is SQVTM and CDR2 is ANQGSEA in the germline V gene. The V end lost 4 bases, the J end lost 3 bases, and 10 bases lay between the germline ends. The CDR3 has 13 residues. The CDR3 here is CSVGPGIYNEQFF. CDR3 coding DNA: TGCAGCGTTGGCCCAGGGATCTACAATGAGCAGTTCTTC.

This chain joins TRBV20-1 and TRBJ2-1; no firm D call. Germline-derived CDR1 and CDR2 are DFQATT and SNEGSKA (reference sequence). Trimming shortened V by 0 bases and J by 0 bases, and 12 bases separated the two germline ends. This CDR3 region has 16 residues. The CDR3 spells CSARDLGPNSYNEQFF. The CDR3 DNA follows: TGCAGTGCTAGAGATCTAGGACCGAACTCCTACAATGAGCAGTTCTTC.

This clonotype has a count of ten or more. This chain joins TRBV9 and TRBJ2-6; D not certain. Deletions cut 1 base from V and 3 bases from J, with 8 bases between. The length of the CDR3 is 15 residues. The germline gives CDR1 SGDLS, CDR2 YYNGEE. The CDR3 protein is CASSVPGRGANVLTF. CDR3 nucleotide sequence: TGTGCCAGCAGCGTACCCGGCCGTGGGGCCAACGTCCTGACTTTC.

This clonotype was found many times. The chain is built from TRBV12-3 or TRBV12-4 and TRBJ1-6; D is perhaps TRBD1 (5 bases). Trimming left V 8 bases short and J 10 bases short, with 12 bases between. This CDR3 contains 12 residues. CDR3 amino acids: CASGGGGSPLHF. CDR3 nucleotides: TGTGCCAGCGGGGGTGGTGGGTCACCCCTCCACTTT.

The rearrangement links TRBV5-1 to TRBJ1-2, with D possibly matching TRBD1 (6 bases). V was pared by 4 bases and J by 0 bases, with 10 bases between. Germline loops: CDR1 SGHRS, CDR2 YFSETQ. The length of the CDR3 is 14 residues. CDR3 protein: CASSPGAANYGYTF. The CDR3 DNA reads as TGCGCCAGCAGCCCAGGGGCAGCTAACTATGGCTACACCTTC.

This clonotype was observed many times. The chain employs TRBV5-1 and TRBJ2-3; D may be TRBD2 (6 bases). The CDR3 is 11 residues long. The germline gives CDR1 SGHRS, CDR2 YFSETQ. Deletions cut 2 bases from V and 8 bases from J, with 6 bases between. The CDR3 DNA is TGCGCCAGCAGCTTCGGGGGTACGCAGTATTTT. This gives the protein CASSFGGTQYF.

This clonotype was seen at least ten times. V gene TRBV5-1 combines with J gene TRBJ2-1; TRBD2 agrees at 11 bases. This CDR3 is 14 amino acids long. Per germline, CDR1 SGHRS and CDR2 YFSETQ. V lost 5 bases, J lost 9 bases, and 7 bases stayed unmatched. CDR3 sequence (DNA): TGCGCCAGCAGTGGTAGCGGGGGGGCCGCTGAGCAGTTCTTC. Residues: CASSGSGGAAEQFF. Drawing the rest from reference TRBV5-1 and TRBJ2-1, the complete variable domain is KAGVTQTPRYLIKTRGQQVTLSCSPISGHRSVSWYQQTPGQGLQFLFEYFSETQRNKGNFPGRFSGRQFSNSRSEMNVSTLELGDSALYLCASSGSGGAAEQFFGPGTRLTVL.